This TCR beta chain is drawn from a study of T cell repertoires in cytomegalovirus infection. Study-level background: The public TCR beta signatures pointed to both CMV infection and matching HLA type.

TCRdb passed the reads through MiXCR, listing each CDR3 protein once. Of fewer than 200,000 distinct CDR3 sequences listed, approximately 15% are singletons. The CDR3 is 15 residues long. V dropped 5 bases and J dropped 0; count of bases not matched to a gene: 4. The germline V gene encodes CDR1 MGHRA and CDR2 YSYEKL. There are a few counts of this clonotype. This rearrangement joins TRBV4-1 to TRBJ1-3; 7 bases agree with TRBD1. The receptor was isolated from a human donor in good health (CMV status not recorded). Some clones in this sample may be carry-over from other donors' samples. The sequenced material came from PBMCs. The CDR3 region has the DNA TGCGCCAGCAGCTACGGGACAGTCTCTGGAAACACCATATATTTT. Translating it yields CASSYGTVSGNTIYF.